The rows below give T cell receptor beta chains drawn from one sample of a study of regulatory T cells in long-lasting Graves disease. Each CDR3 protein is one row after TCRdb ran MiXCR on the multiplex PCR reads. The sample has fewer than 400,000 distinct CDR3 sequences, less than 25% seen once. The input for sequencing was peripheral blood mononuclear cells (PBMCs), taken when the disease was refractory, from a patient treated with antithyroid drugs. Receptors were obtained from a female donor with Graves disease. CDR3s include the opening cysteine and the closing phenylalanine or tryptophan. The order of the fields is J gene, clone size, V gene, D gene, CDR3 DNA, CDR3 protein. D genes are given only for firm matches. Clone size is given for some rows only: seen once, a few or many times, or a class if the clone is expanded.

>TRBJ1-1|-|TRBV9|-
TGTGCCAGCAGCGTAGGAGGGGTTTCGAACACTGAAGCTTTCTTT
CASSVGGVSNTEAFF
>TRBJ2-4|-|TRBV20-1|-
TGCAGTGCTAGAAAGACAGGACAAGCCGTAGCCAAAAACATTCAGTACTTC
CSARKTGQAVAKNIQYF
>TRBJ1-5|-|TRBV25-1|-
TGTGCCAGCAGTGAAGTAGGGGTTCATCAGCCCCAGCATTTT
CASSEVGVHQPQHF
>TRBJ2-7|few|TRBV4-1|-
TGCGCCAGCAGCCGAGGGGTTGGGGAGCAGTACTTC
CASSRGVGEQYF
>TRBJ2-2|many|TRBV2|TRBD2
TGTGCCAGCAGCTACCAAGCGGGAGGGAAGGCCGGGGAGCTGTTTTTT
CASSYQAGGKAGELFF
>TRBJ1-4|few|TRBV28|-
TGTGCCAGCAGTCCGACCTTCGTTAATGAAAAACTGTTTTTT
CASSPTFVNEKLFF
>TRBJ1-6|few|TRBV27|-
TGTGCCAGCCGACCACCTAATTCACCCCTCCACTTT
CASRPPNSPLHF
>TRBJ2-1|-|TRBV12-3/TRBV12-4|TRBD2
TGTGCCAGCAGTCCTAGGGGACTAGCGGGAGCGCGTGAGCAGTTCTTC
CASSPRGLAGAREQFF
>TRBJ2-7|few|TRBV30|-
TGTGCCTGGAGTCAAAGCGAGGGGGGACCAAAAGGCGGCTACGAGCAGTACTTC
CAWSQSEGGPKGGYEQYF
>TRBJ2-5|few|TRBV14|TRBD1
TGTGCCAGCAGCCAAACCCGGGACAGCCTGGGGACCCAGTACTTC
CASSQTRDSLGTQYF
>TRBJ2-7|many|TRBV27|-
TGTGCCAGCAGTTTAAGGGCAGCCTACGAGCAGTACTTC
CASSLRAAYEQYF
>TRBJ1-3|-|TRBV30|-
TGTGCCTGGAACCCGAGCTCTGGAAACACCATATATTTT
CAWNPSSGNTIYF
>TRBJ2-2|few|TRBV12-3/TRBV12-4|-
TGTGCCAGCAGTTTCGGGGGACCCACCGGGGAGCTGTTTTTT
CASSFGGPTGELFF
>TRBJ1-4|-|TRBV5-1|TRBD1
TGCGCCAGCAGCTTACCCACAGGGGTGACTAATGAAAAACTGTTTTTT
CASSLPTGVTNEKLFF
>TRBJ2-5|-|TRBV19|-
TGTGCCAGTAGTGAATCCGGGACTTTCCAAGAGACCCAGTACTTC
CASSESGTFQETQYF
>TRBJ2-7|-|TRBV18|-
TGTGCCAGCTCGCAACTCGAGTACGACGAGCAGTACTTC
CASSQLEYDEQYF
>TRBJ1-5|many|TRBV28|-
TGTGCCAGCAGTTTTCAGAGATTTAGCAATCAGCCCCAGCATTTT
CASSFQRFSNQPQHF
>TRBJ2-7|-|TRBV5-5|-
TGTGCCAGCAGCCGGGGCACAGGCAAGGACGAGCAGTACTTC
CASSRGTGKDEQYF
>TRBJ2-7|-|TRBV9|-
TGTGCCAGCAGTCCCGGGTCAACGTCCTACGAGCAGTACTTC
CASSPGSTSYEQYF
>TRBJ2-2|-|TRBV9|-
TGTGCCAGCAGCCCAATGTTGGCCGGGGAGCTGTTTTTT
CASSPMLAGELFF
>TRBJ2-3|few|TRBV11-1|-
TGTGCCAGCAGCTTATCCCCAGCAGATACGCAGTATTTT
CASSLSPADTQYF
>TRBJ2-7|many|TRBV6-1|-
TGTGCCAGCAGTAGGGACTCCGGGACAGCTGGCGAGCAGTACTTC
CASSRDSGTAGEQYF
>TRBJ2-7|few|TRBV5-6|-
TGTGCCAGCAGCTGGGGGACCGCCGAGCAGTACTTC
CASSWGTAEQYF
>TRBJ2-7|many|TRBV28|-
TGTGCCAGCAGCTACCCCGCGGGGGCCCACGAGCAGTACTTC
CASSYPAGAHEQYF
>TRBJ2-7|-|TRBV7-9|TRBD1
TGTGCCAGCAGCCCGGGACAGGGGAGGATCTCCTACGAGCAGTACTTC
CASSPGQGRISYEQYF
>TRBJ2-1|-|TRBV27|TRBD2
TGTGCCAGCAGACTAGCGGGAGGGCGCAATGAGCAGTTCTTC
CASRLAGGRNEQFF
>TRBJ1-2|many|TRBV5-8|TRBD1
TGTGCCAGCAGCCTGAATAGACAGGGGTGGAATGGCTACACCTTC
CASSLNRQGWNGYTF